The entry below describes one T cell receptor beta chain. Its antigen remains unknown. This CDR3 is 17 amino acids long. CDR1 and CDR2 (germline): MDHEN, SYDVKM. V was shortened by 3 bases and J by 0 bases, with 18 bases between the two germline ends. These data come from a study of shared clonotypes between healthy human individuals. General observations from the study: What naive subsets generally showed was a larger estimated richness than memory subsets showed.

Naive CD8 cells lacked CD45RO and underwent positive selection for CCR7, leaving out terminally differentiated effector memory CD45RA+ cells. The protocol was immunoSEQ multiplex PCR, while the TCRdb copy is restricted to in-frame clones and leaves out a portion. The sample carries about 2.2 million clones, 85% to 95% recorded once. The specimen sequenced was naive CD8+ T cells from PBMCs. The TCR sequence derives from a man between 18 and 35 years old in good health. Some clones in this sample may be carry-over from other donors' samples. V gene TRBV28 combines with J gene TRBJ2-7; D gene ambiguous. Here the CDR3 DNA reads TGTGCCAGCAGTTTTTCCGCCCTTAATCCCCTCTCCTACGAGCAGTACTTC. This sequence encodes CASSFSALNPLSYEQYF.